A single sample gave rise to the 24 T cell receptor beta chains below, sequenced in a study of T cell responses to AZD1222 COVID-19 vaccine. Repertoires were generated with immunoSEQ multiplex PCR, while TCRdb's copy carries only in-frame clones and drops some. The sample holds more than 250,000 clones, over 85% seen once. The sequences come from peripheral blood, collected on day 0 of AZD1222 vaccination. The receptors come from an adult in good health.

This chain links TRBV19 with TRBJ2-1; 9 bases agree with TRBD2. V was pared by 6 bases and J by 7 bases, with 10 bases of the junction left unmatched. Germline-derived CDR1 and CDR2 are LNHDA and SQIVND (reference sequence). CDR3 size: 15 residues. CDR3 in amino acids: CASRPTSGRLNEQFF. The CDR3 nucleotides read TGTGCCAGTAGGCCCACCAGCGGGAGGTTGAATGAGCAGTTCTTC.

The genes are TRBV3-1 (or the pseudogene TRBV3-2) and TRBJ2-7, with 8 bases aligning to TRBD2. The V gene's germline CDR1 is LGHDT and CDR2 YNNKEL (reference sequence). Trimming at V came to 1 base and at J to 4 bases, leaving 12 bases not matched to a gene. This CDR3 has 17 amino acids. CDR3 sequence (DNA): TGTGCCAGCAGCCAAGGAAGGCTAGCGGGCGGGGGGTACGAGCAGTACTTC. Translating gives CASSQGRLAGGGYEQYF.

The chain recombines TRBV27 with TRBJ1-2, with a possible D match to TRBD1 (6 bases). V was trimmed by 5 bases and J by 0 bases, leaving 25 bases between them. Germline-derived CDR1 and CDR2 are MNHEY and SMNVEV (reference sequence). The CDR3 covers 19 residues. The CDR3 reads CASSVPGGGSLFSNYGYTF. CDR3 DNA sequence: TGTGCCAGCAGTGTCCCCGGAGGGGGGAGCCTATTCTCTAACTATGGCTACACCTTC.

CDR3 coding DNA: TGCAGCGTCACACAGGGACCGCCGAACACTGAAGCTTTCTTT. It yields the protein CSVTQGPPNTEAFF. This chain joins TRBV29-1 and TRBJ1-1; D is perhaps TRBD1 (6 bases). From germline, CDR1 is SQVTM and CDR2 ANQGSEA. Deletions cut 6 bases from V and 1 base from J, with 15 bases between. The CDR3 is 14 amino acids.

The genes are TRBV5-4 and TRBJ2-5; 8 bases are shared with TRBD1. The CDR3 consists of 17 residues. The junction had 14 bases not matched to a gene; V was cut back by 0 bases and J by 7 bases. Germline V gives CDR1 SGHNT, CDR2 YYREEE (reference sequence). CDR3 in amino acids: CASSLGLDRVHDGTQYF. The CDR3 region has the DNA TGTGCCAGCAGCTTGGGCCTGGACAGGGTACACGACGGGACCCAGTACTTC.

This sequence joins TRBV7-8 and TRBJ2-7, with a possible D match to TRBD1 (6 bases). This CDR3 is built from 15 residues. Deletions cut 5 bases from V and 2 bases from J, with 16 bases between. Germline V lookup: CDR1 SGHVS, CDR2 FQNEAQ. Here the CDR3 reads CASSNPGTSAYEQYF. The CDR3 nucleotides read TGTGCCAGCAGCAATCCCGGGACATCGGCCTACGAGCAGTACTTC.

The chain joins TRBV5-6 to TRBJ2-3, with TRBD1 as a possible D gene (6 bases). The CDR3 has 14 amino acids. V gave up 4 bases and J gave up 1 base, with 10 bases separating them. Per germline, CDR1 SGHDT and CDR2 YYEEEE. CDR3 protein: CASSGGWGTDTQYF. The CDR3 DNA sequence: TGTGCCAGCAGCGGGGGCTGGGGCACAGATACGCAGTATTTT.

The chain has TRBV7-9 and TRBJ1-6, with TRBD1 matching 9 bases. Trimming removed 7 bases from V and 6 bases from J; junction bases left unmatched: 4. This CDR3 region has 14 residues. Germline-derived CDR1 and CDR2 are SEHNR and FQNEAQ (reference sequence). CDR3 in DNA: TGTGCCAGCACCCCGACAGGGGGTAATTCACCCCTCCACTTT. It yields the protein CASTPTGGNSPLHF.

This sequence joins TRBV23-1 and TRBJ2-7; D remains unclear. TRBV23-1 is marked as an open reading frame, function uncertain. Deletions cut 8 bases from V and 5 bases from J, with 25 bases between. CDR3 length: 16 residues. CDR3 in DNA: TGCGCCAGCCTTGAACCCCCGCGCGGAAAAGAAAACGAGCAGTACTTC. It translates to CASLEPPRGKENEQYF.

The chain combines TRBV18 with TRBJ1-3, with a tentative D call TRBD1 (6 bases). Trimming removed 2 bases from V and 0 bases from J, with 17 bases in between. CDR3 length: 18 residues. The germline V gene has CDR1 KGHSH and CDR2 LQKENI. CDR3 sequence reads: CASSPAPGTPSSGNTIYF. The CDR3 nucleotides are TGTGCCAGCTCACCAGCTCCTGGGACACCCAGCTCTGGAAACACCATATATTTT.

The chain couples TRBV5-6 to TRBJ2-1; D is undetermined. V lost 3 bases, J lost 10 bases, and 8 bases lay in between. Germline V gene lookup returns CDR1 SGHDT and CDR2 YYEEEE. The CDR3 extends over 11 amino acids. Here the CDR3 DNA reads TGTGCCAGCAGCTCGTTCCGGGAGCAGTTCTTC. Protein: CASSSFREQFF.

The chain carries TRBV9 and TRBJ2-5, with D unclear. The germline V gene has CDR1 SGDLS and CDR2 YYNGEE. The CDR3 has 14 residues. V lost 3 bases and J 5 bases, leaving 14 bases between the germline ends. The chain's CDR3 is CASSDTPRPETQYF. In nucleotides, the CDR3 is TGTGCCAGCAGCGACACACCACGACCGGAGACCCAGTACTTC. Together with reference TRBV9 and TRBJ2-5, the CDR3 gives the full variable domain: DSGVTQTPKHLITATGQRVTLRCSPRSGDLSVYWYQQSLDQGLQFLIQYYNGEERAKGNILERFSAQQFPDLHSELNLSSLELGDSALYFCASSDTPRPETQYFGPGTRLLVL.

The DNA of the CDR3 is TGTGCCACCCGGGACAGGGCGAACACTGAAGCTTTCTTT. It codes for CATRDRANTEAFF. The rearrangement uses TRBV24-1 and TRBJ1-1; 9 positions match TRBD1. Germline CDR1 KGHDR, CDR2 SFDVKD. V lost 9 bases, J lost 1 base, and 2 bases stayed unmatched. The CDR3 is 13 residues long.

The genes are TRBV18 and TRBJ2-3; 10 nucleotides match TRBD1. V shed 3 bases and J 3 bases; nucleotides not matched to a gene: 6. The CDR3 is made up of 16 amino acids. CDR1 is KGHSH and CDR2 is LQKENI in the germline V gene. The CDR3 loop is CASSPLGQGVTDTQYF. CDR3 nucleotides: TGTGCCAGCTCACCCCTAGGACAGGGGGTGACAGATACGCAGTATTTT.

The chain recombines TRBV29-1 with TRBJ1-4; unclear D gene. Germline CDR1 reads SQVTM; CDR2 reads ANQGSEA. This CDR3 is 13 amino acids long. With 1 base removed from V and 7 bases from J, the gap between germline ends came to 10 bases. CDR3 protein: CSVEVGIGEKLFF. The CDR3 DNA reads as TGCAGCGTTGAAGTAGGGATCGGTGAAAAACTGTTTTTT.

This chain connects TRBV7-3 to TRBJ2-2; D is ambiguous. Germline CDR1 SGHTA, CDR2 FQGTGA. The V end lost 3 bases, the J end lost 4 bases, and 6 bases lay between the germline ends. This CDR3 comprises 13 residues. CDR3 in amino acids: CASSLERTGELFF. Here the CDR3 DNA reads TGTGCCAGCAGCTTGGAGCGCACCGGGGAGCTGTTTTTT.

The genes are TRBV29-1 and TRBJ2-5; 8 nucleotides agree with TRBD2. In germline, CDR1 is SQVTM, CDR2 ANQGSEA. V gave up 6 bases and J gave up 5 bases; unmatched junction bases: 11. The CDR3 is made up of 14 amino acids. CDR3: CSVTGTRTTETQYF. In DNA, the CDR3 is TGCAGCGTAACCGGGACTAGAACGACGGAGACCCAGTACTTC.

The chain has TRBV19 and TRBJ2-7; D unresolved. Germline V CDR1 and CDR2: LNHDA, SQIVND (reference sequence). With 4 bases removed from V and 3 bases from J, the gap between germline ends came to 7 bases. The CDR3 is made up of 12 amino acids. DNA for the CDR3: TGTGCCAGTAGTAACGCCTACTACGAGCAGTACTTC. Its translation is CASSNAYYEQYF.

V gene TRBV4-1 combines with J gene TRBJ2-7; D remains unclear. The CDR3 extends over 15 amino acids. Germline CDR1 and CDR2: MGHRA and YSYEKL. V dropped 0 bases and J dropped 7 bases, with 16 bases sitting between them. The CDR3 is CASSQDLPVPREQYF. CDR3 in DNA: TGCGCCAGCAGCCAAGATCTCCCGGTCCCGAGGGAGCAGTACTTC.

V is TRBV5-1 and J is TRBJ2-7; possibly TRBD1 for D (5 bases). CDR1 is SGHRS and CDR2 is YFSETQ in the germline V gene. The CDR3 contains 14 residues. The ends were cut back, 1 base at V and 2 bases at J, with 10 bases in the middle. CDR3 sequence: CASSLQGTTYEQYF. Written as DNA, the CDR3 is TGCGCCAGCAGCTTGCAGGGTACTACCTACGAGCAGTACTTC.

The CDR3 DNA sequence: TGTGCCAGCAGTTCCGGGACTAGCGTCTTACCAGATACGCAGTATTTT. Translation gives CASSSGTSVLPDTQYF. The V call is TRBV27, the J call TRBJ2-3, with 10 bases identical to TRBD2. This CDR3 spans 16 amino acids. The germline gives CDR1 MNHEY, CDR2 SMNVEV (reference sequence). The V gene end was trimmed by 4 bases and the J gene end by 4 bases; junction bases not matched to a gene: 8.

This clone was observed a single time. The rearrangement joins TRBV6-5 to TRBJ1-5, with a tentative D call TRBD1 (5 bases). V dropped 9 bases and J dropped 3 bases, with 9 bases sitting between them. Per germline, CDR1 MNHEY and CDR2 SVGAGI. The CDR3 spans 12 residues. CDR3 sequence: CASQGSNQPQHF. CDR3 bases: TGTGCCAGTCAGGGCTCCAATCAGCCCCAGCATTTT.

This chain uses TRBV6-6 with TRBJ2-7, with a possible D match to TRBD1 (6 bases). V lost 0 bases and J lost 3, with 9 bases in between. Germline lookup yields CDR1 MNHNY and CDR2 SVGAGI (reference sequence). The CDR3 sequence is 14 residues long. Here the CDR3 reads CASSYSRDNYEQYF. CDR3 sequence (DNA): TGTGCCAGCAGTTACTCTCGGGACAACTACGAGCAGTACTTC.

As DNA, the CDR3 is TGTGCCAGCAGCCCCGGTGAGGCGTATGGCTACACCTTC. This translates into CASSPGEAYGYTF. This chain connects TRBV2 to TRBJ1-2; unclear D gene. CDR3 length equals 13 residues. V lost 6 bases and J lost 5, with 13 bases in between. Germline V CDR1 and CDR2: SNHLY, FYNNEI.